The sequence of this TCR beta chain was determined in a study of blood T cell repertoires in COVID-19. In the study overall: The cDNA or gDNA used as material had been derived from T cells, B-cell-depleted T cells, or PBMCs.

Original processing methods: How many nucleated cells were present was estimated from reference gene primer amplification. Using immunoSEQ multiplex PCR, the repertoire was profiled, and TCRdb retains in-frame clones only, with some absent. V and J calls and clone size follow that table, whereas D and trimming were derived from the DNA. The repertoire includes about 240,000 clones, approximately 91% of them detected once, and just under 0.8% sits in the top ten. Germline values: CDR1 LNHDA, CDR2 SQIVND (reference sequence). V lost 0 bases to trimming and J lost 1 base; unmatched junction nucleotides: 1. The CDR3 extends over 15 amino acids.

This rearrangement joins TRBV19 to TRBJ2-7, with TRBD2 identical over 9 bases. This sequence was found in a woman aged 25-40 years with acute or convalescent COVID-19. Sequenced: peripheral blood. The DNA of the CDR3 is TGTGCCAGTAGTATAGACGCGGGAGGGTCCTACGAGCAGTACTTC. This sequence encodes CASSIDAGGSYEQYF.